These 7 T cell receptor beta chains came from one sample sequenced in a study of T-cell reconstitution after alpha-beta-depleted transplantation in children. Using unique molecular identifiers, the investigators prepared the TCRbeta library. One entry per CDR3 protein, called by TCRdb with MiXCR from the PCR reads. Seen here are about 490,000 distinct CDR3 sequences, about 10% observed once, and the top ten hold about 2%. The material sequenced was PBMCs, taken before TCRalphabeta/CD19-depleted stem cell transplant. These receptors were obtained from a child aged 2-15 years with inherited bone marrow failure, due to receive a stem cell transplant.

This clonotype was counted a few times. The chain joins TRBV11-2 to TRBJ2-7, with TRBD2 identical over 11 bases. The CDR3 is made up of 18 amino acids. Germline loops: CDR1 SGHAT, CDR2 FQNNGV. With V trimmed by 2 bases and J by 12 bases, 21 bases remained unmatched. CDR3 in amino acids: CASSLRSVSLLAGVGLYF. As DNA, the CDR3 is TGTGCCAGCAGCTTACGGTCGGTGTCTTTACTAGCGGGAGTGGGTCTGTACTTC.

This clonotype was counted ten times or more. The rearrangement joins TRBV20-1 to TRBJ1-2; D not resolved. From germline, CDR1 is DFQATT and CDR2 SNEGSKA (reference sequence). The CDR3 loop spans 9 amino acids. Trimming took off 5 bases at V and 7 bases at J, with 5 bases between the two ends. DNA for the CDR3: TGCAGTGCTGCATCTGGCTACACCTTC. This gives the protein CSAASGYTF.

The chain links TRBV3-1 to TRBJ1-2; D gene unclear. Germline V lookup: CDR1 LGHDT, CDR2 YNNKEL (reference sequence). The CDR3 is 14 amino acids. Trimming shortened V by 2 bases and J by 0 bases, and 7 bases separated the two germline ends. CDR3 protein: CASSQHSANYGYTF. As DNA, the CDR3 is TGTGCCAGCAGCCAACACTCGGCTAACTATGGCTACACCTTC.

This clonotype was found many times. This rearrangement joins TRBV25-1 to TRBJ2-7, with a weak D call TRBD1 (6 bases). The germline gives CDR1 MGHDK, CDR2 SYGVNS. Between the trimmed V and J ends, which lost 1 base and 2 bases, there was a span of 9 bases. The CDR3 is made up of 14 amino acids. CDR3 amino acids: CASSEWTAPYEQYF. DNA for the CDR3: TGTGCCAGCAGTGAATGGACAGCCCCCTACGAGCAGTACTTC.

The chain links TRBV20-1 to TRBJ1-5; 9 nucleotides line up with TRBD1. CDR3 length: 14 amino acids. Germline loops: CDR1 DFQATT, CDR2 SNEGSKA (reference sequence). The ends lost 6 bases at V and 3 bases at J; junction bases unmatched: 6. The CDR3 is CSAITGGPNQPQHF. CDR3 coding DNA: TGCAGTGCGATCACAGGGGGCCCCAATCAGCCCCAGCATTTT.

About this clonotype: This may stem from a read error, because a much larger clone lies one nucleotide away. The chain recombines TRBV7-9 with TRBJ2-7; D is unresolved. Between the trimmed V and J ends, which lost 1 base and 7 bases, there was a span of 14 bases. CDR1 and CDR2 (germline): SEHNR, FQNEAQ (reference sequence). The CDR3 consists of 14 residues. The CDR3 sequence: CASSLGHGYREQYF. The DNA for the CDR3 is TGTGCCAGCAGCTTAGGACATGGGTACCGGGAGCAGTACTTC.

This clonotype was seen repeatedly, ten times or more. The CDR3 here is CASRRMTGFGNQPQHF. CDR3 nucleotide sequence: TGTGCCAGCAGACGGATGACAGGGTTCGGCAATCAGCCCCAGCATTTT. The rearrangement uses TRBV27 and TRBJ1-5; 7 positions match TRBD1. CDR1 MNHEY and CDR2 SMNVEV come from the germline V gene (reference sequence). CDR3 length equals 16 residues. With V trimmed by 6 bases and J by 2 bases, 10 bases remained unmatched.